This entry concerns a single T cell receptor beta chain. Its target is not known. Clones were sequenced by immunoSEQ multiplex PCR, and TCRdb holds only the in-frame ones, with some missing. The sample consists of about 25,000 clones, more than 80% of them appearing once. The data are from a study of graft-versus-host responses after intestinal transplantation. For the study at large: Among the recipients, all got anti-thymocyte globulin induction and then tacrolimus and steroids for 3 to 4 years.

The CDR3 runs to 16 residues. Germline CDR1 and CDR2: MNHNS and SASEGT. The junction had 14 bases not matched to a gene; V was cut back by 4 bases and J by 7 bases. Study results and caveats: Individuals who had graft-donor T cell macrochimerism had allografts that showed high graft-versus-host to host-versus-graft clonal ratios. Levels of circulating GvH clones at their peak were associated with early post-transplant HvG declines. Some GvH clones were seen earlier in gut or blood, suggesting intestinal origin.

This clonotype originated in a human patient who received an intestinal transplant, so some T cells may come from the graft donor. The chain combines TRBV6-1 with TRBJ2-3; 7 bases are shared with TRBD2. This specimen was PBMCs, taken 18 days after transplant. CDR3 protein: CASSVLGTIGAYTQYF. The CDR3 nucleotides read TGTGCCAGCAGTGTGTTAGGGACTATAGGTGCTTATACGCAGTATTTT.